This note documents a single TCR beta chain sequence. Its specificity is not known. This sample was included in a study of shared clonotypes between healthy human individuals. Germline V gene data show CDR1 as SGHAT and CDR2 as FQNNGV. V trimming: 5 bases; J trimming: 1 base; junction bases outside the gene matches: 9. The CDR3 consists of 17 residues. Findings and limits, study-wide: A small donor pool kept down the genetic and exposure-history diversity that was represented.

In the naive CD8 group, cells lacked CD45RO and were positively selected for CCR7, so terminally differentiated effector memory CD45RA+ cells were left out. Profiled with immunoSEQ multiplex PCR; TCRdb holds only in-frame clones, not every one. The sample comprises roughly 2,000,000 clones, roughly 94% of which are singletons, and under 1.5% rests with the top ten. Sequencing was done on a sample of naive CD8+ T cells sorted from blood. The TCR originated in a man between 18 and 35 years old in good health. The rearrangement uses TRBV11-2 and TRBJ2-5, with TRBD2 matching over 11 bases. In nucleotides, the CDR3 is TGTGCCAGCAGCACCATTATAGCGGGGGGGATCCAAGAGACCCAGTACTTC. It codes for CASSTIIAGGIQETQYF.